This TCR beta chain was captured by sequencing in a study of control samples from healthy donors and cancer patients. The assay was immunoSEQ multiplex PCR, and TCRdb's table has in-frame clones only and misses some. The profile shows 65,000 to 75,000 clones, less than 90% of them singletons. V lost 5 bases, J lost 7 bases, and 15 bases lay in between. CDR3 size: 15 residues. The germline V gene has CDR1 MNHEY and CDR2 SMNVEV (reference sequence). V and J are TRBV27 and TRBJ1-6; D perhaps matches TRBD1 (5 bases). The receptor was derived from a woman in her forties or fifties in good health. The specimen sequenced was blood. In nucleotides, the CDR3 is TGTGCCAGCAGTGCAAACCAGGGAAGGAATTCACCCCTCCACTTT. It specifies CASSANQGRNSPLHF.